Presented here are 11 T cell receptor beta chains from one specimen sequenced in a study of cytomegalovirus exposure and HLA in healthy donors. 60 Vbeta and 13 Jbeta primers were used in PCR. Sequencing was performed with immunoSEQ multiplex PCR; in TCRdb, only in-frame clones are kept and a portion is missing. The sample lists 98,000 or so clones, 10% occurring once. The material sequenced was PBMCs. The receptors were gathered from a man aged 35-49 years in good health and CMV-seropositive.

CDR3 region: CASSQPGIGDTEAFF. For the CDR3, the DNA is TGTGCCAGTAGCCAACCAGGGATCGGCGACACTGAAGCTTTCTTT. The chain uses TRBV19 and TRBJ1-1, with D perhaps TRBD1 (5 bases). This CDR3 comprises 15 residues. V shed 6 bases and J shed 3 bases, with 17 bases lying between them. Germline lookup yields CDR1 LNHDA and CDR2 SQIVND (reference sequence).

This clone appeared a few times. V usage is TRBV18 and J usage is TRBJ1-5, with D unclear. Trimming pared 3 bases from V and 7 bases from J, leaving 10 bases between. The CDR3 has 13 amino acids. Germline CDR1 and CDR2: KGHSH and LQKENI. The CDR3 DNA sequence: TGTGCCAGCTCACCCTTACCGAGGCAGCCCCAGCATTTT. Translated: CASSPLPRQPQHF.

The chain recombines TRBV13 with TRBJ2-1; D remains unclear. The germline CDR1 and CDR2 sequences are PRHDT and FYEKMQ (reference sequence). This CDR3 comprises 14 residues. Trimming shortened V by 0 bases and J by 3 bases, and 6 bases separated the two germline ends. The CDR3 is CASSLGINYNEQFF. Written as DNA, the CDR3 is TGTGCCAGCAGCTTAGGAATCAACTACAATGAGCAGTTCTTC.

This clone was seen a few times. This sample includes further DNA sequences coding for the same CDR3. The chain couples TRBV5-6 to TRBJ2-1; maybe TRBD1 (6 bases). The germline gives CDR1 SGHDT, CDR2 YYEEEE. The CDR3 consists of 12 residues. Trimming took 2 bases from V and 7 from J, leaving 7 bases between them. The CDR3 DNA sequence: TGTGCCAGCAGCTTAGGACAGAATGAGCAGTTCTTC. This gives the protein CASSLGQNEQFF.

This clone occurred many times. The J gene is TRBJ2-5, the V gene TRBV28; D might be TRBD1 (5 bases). The V gene lost 6 bases and the J gene lost 5 bases, with 7 bases spanning the gap. Looked up from germline, CDR1 is MDHEN and CDR2 is SYDVKM. This CDR3 has 11 residues. The CDR3 loop is CASRQGETQYF. The CDR3 region has the DNA TGTGCCAGCAGGCAGGGCGAGACCCAGTACTTC.

The chain uses TRBV13 and TRBJ2-1; D is undetermined. The CDR3 covers 16 residues. Germline loops: CDR1 PRHDT, CDR2 FYEKMQ (reference sequence). V dropped 5 bases and J dropped 0 bases, with 14 bases sitting between them. The DNA of the CDR3 is TGTGCCAGCAGCCCCCCGGTGGGCTCCTCCTACAATGAGCAGTTCTTC. Encoded protein: CASSPPVGSSYNEQFF. The complete variable domain, with remaining parts taken from reference TRBV13 and TRBJ2-1, reads AAGVIQSPRHLIKEKRETATLKCYPIPRHDTVYWYQQGPGQDPQFLISFYEKMQSDKGSIPDRFSAQQFSDYHSELNMSSLELGDSALYFCASSPPVGSSYNEQFFGPGTRLTVL.

This clone showed up just a few times. The chain has TRBV9 and TRBJ1-1; TRBD1 agrees at 9 bases. The CDR3 contains 14 residues. From germline, CDR1 is SGDLS and CDR2 YYNGEE. V was pared by 3 bases and J by 5 bases, with 5 bases of the junction left unmatched. The CDR3: CASSATDRGTEAFF. The CDR3 DNA reads TGTGCCAGCAGCGCGACGGACAGGGGAACTGAAGCTTTCTTT.

The genes are TRBV27 and TRBJ1-5, with D possibly matching TRBD1 (6 bases). This CDR3 is built from 13 residues. V shed 6 bases and J shed 3 bases, with 9 bases lying between them. The germline gives CDR1 MNHEY, CDR2 SMNVEV (reference sequence). DNA for the CDR3: TGTGCCAGCAGACAGGGACACAATCAGCCCCAGCATTTT. Protein product: CASRQGHNQPQHF.

The rearrangement joins TRBV18 to TRBJ2-7; weak D call: TRBD1 (5 bases). V lost 5 bases and J 3 bases, leaving 8 bases between the germline ends. CDR3 size: 12 residues. Germline V gene sequence: CDR1 KGHSH, CDR2 LQKENI. The CDR3 protein is CASSSDSYEQYF. Here the CDR3 DNA reads TGTGCCAGCTCATCAGACAGCTACGAGCAGTACTTC.

The J gene is TRBJ1-2, the V gene TRBV25-1, with a tentative D call TRBD1 (5 bases). The germline CDR1 and CDR2 sequences are MGHDK and SYGVNS. Trimming removed 7 bases from V and 4 bases from J, with 16 bases in between. The CDR3 covers 14 residues. In nucleotides, the CDR3 is TGTGCCAGCACCCCTTGGGGGGTAGGCTATGGCTACACCTTC. Residues: CASTPWGVGYGYTF.

This clone has just a few counts. The V and J genes are TRBV5-4 and TRBJ2-1; 10 bases are a match to TRBD2. CDR1 SGHNT and CDR2 YYREEE come from the germline V gene (reference sequence). V shed 1 base, J shed 6 bases, and the junction held 13 bases outside the gene matches. The length of the CDR3 is 18 residues. CDR3: CASSLRLAGELFVNEQFF. CDR3 DNA: TGTGCCAGCAGCTTGCGGCTAGCGGGGGAGCTGTTCGTCAATGAGCAGTTCTTC.